The clone carrying this T cell receptor beta chain was observed at least ten times. What it binds is not known. This specimen belongs to a study of T-cell reconstitution after alpha-beta-depleted transplantation in children. This CDR3 is built from 13 residues. The germline V gene encodes CDR1 SGHTA and CDR2 FQGNSA. With 5 bases removed from V and 1 base from J, the gap between germline ends came to 8 bases. Preparing the TCRbeta library involved the use of unique molecular identifiers. A single record per CDR3 protein comes from TCRdb applying MiXCR to the PCR reads. The data show a few hundred thousand distinct CDR3 sequences, with roughly a tenth seen just once and about 28% held by the top ten. Regarding the study as a whole: Some patients' high day-60 TCRbeta diversity was attributed to recipient cells surviving conditioning. Reported findings indicate that, about two months after transplant, alpha-beta T cells came from several hundred expanded clones, which were derived from non-depleted graft cells. Most T-cell counts and diversity one year after the transplant came from T cells that were newly produced.

The TCR originated in a child less than two years old with acute myeloid leukemia, due to receive a stem cell transplant. This rearrangement joins TRBV7-2 to TRBJ2-5; D may be TRBD1 or TRBD2 (5 bases each). The specimen was PBMCs, collected before TCRalphabeta/CD19-depleted stem cell transplant. The CDR3 DNA reads as TGTGCCAGCAGCCGGGACGGCCAAGAGACCCAGTACTTC. Translating it yields CASSRDGQETQYF.